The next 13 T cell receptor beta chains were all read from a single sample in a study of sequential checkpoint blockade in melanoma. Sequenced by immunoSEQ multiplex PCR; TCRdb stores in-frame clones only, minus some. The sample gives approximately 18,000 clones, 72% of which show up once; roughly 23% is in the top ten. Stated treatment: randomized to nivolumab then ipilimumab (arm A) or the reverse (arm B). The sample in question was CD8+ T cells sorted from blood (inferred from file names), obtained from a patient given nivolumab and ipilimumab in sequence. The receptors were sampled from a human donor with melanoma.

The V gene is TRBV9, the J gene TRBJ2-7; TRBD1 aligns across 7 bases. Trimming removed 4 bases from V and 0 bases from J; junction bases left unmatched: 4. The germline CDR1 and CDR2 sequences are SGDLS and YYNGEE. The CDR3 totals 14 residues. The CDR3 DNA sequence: TGTGCCAGCAGCCCCCCAGGGGGCTCCTACGAGCAGTACTTC. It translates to CASSPPGGSYEQYF.

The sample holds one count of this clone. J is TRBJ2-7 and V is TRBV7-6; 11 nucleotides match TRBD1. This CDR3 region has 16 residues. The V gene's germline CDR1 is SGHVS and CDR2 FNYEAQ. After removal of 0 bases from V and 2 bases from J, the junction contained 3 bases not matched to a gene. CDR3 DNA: TGTGCCAGCAGCTTAGCTGGGACAGGGGGTACCTACGAGCAGTACTTC. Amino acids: CASSLAGTGGTYEQYF.

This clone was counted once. CDR3 bases: TGTGCCAGCAGCTTGGGGGCAGGGTACACTGAAGCTTTCTTT. Protein product: CASSLGAGYTEAFF. The chain carries TRBV5-6 and TRBJ1-1, with D perhaps matching TRBD1 (5 bases). V was clipped by 0 bases and J by 3 bases, with 9 bases between them. Germline V lookup: CDR1 SGHDT, CDR2 YYEEEE. The length of the CDR3 is 14 residues.

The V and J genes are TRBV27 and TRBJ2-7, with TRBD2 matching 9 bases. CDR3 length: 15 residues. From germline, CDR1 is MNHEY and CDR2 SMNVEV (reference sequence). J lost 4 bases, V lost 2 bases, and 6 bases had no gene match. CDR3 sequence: CASSLGAGGIYEQYF. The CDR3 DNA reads TGTGCCAGCAGTTTAGGGGCGGGAGGGATATACGAGCAGTACTTC.

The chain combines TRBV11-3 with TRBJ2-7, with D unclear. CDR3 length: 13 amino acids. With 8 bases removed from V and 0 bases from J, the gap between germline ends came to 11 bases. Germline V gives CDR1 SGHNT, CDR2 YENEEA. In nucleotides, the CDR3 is TGTGCCAGCTGCGAAGAGAGCTCCTACGAGCAGTACTTC. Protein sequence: CASCEESSYEQYF.

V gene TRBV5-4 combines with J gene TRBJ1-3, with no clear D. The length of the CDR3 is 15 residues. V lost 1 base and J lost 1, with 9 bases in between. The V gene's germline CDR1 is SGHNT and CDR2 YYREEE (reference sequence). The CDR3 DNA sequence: TGTGCCAGCAGCTTGTCAGGCCCGTCTGGAAACACCATATATTTT. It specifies CASSLSGPSGNTIYF.

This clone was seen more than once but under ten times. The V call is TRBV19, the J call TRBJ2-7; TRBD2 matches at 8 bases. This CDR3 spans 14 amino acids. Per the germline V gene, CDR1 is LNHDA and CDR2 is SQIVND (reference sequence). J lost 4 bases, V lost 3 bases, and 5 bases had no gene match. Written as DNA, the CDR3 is TGTGCCAGTAGTATCAGCGGGAGTCAATACGAGCAGTACTTC. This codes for CASSISGSQYEQYF.

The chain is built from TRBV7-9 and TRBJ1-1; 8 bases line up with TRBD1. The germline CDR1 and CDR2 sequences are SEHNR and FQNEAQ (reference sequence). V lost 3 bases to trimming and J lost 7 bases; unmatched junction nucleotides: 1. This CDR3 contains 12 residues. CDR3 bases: TGTGCCAGCAGCTTCGGACAGGGTGAAGCTTTCTTT. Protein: CASSFGQGEAFF.

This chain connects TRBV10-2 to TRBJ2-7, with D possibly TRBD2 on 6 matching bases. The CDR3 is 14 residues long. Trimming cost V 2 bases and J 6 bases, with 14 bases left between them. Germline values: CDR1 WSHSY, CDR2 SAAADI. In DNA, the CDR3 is TGCGCCAGCAGTGAGGGACCAGGAGGGTTCGAGCAGTACTTC. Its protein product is CASSEGPGGFEQYF.

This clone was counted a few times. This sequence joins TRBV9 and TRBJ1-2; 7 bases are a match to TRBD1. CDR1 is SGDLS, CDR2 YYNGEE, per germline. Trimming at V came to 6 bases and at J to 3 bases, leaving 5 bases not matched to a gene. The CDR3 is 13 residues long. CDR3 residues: CASNEGQHYGYTF. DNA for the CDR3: TGTGCCAGCAACGAGGGACAGCACTATGGCTACACCTTC. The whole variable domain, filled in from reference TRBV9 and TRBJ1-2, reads DSGVTQTPKHLITATGQRVTLRCSPRSGDLSVYWYQQSLDQGLQFLIQYYNGEERAKGNILERFSAQQFPDLHSELNLSSLELGDSALYFCASNEGQHYGYTFGSGTRLTVV.

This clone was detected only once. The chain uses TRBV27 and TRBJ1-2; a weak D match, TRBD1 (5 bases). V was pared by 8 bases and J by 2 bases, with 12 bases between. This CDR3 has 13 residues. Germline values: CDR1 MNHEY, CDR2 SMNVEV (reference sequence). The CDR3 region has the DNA TGTGCCAGCCATGGACATCTCAACTATGGCTACACCTTC. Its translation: CASHGHLNYGYTF.

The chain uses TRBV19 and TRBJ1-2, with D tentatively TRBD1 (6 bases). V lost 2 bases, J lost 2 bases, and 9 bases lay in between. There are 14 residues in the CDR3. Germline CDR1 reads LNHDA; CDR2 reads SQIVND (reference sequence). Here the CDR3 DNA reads TGTGCCAGTAGTATACAGGGGTCGAACTATGGCTACACCTTC. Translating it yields CASSIQGSNYGYTF. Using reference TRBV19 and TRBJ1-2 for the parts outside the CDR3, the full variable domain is DGGITQSPKYLFRKEGQNVTLSCEQNLNHDAMYWYRQDPGQGLRLIYYSQIVNDFQKGDIAEGYSVSREKKESFPLTVTSAQKNPTAFYLCASSIQGSNYGYTFGSGTRLTVV.

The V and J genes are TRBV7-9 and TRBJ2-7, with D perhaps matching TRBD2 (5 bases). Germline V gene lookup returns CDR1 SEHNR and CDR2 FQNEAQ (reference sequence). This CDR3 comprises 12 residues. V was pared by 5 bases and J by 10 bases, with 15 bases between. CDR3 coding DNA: TGTGCCAGCAGCGATAGCGACCGGGGTCAGTACTTC. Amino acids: CASSDSDRGQYF.